The entry that follows covers one T cell receptor beta chain sequence. Its cognate antigen is unknown. Sorted-subset replicate PCR reactions were performed with about 210 ng DNA, corresponding to roughly 31,000 T cell genomes. Sequencing used immunoSEQ multiplex PCR; TCRdb keeps in-frame clones, though not all of them. The sample lists around 2,000,000 clones; approximately 95% were seen once. CDR1 is SEHNR and CDR2 is FQNEAQ in the germline V gene (reference sequence). The CDR3 is made up of 17 amino acids. Trimming cost V 5 bases and J 7 bases; bases outside gene matches: 18. This entry comes from a study of shared clonotypes between healthy human individuals. Whole-study findings and limits: Clonotype sharing among donors, it was expected, would be affected by sequencing depth.

CD45RO negativity and positive selection for CCR7 defined naive CD8 cells, a population that excluded terminally differentiated effector memory CD45RA+ cells. Input material: naive CD8+ T cells sorted from blood. The source of this sequence is a man younger than 30 in good health. V and J are TRBV7-9 and TRBJ1-2; TRBD1 matches at 8 bases. CDR3: CASSLTPGGAVSLGYTF. CDR3 bases: TGTGCCAGCAGCCTAACCCCAGGGGGCGCGGTGTCTCTTGGCTACACCTTC.